This section outlines one T cell receptor (beta chain) sequence together with its context. Germline V gene sequence: CDR1 SGHDN, CDR2 FVKESK. This CDR3 comprises 15 residues. Trimming stripped 3 bases from V and 5 bases from J, with 16 bases between. These data originate in a study of blood T cell repertoires in COVID-19. At the level of the study: The United States, Italy and Spain were the sources of the acute and convalescent COVID-19 samples. Nucleic acid was either cDNA or gDNA, and it came from T cells, B-cell-depleted T cells, or PBMCs.

Clones were sequenced by immunoSEQ multiplex PCR, and TCRdb holds only the in-frame ones, with some missing. The sample includes 120,000 to 150,000 clones, just under 85% seen only once; the top ten take more than 3%. The age range of participants was about 18 to 89 years, with residence in about 25 US areas. Grouping used clinical history reported by participants in a survey and questionnaire. The source is a woman in her forties or fifties with acute COVID-19. The chain joins TRBV14 to TRBJ1-2; D possibly corresponds to TRBD1 (6 bases). Input material: PBMCs or T cells enriched from blood (not recorded which). The CDR3 nucleotides read TGTGCCAGCAGCCAGATACAGGGCTCTTTATATGGCTACACCTTC. Encoded protein: CASSQIQGSLYGYTF. Filled out from reference TRBV14 and TRBJ1-2, the complete variable domain reads EAGVTQFPSHSVIEKGQTVTLRCDPISGHDNLYWYRRVMGKEIKFLLHFVKESKQDESGMPNNRFLAERTGGTYSTLKVQPAELEDSGVYFCASSQIQGSLYGYTFGSGTRLTVV.